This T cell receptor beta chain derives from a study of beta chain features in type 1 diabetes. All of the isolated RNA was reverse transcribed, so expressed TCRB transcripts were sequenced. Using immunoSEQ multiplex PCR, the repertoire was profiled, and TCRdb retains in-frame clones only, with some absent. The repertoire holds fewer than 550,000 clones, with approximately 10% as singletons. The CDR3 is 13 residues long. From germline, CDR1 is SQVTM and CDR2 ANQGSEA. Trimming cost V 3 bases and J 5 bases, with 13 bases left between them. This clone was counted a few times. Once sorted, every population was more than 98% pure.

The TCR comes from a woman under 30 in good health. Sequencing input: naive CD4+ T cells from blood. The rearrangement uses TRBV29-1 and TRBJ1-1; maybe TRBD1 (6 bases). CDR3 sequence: CSVDGGRVTEAFF. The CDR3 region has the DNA TGCAGCGTTGATGGGGGGCGGGTGACTGAAGCTTTCTTT.